Following are 7 T cell receptor beta chains from one sample sequenced in a study of human T cells and chemical hapten exposure. The time point denotes: pre-sensitization, week 0. The treatment here: therapeutic diphenylcyclopropenone sensitization with weekly scalp DPC. TCRdb ran MiXCR on the RACE reads and lists one entry per CDR3 protein. The repertoire holds approximately 370,000 distinct CDR3 sequences, with around 5.5% as singletons. Sequencing was performed on whole blood, taken in connection with sensitization to the hapten diphenylcyclopropenone (DPC). These receptors all come from a woman younger than 35 with alopecia areata. Some clones in this sample may be carry-over from other donors' samples.

The CDR3 protein is CASSPPRGLYNEQFF. The CDR3 region has the DNA TGTGCCAGCAGCCCGCCGAGGGGGCTCTACAATGAGCAGTTCTTC. The genes are TRBV5-4 and TRBJ2-1; 7 bases fit TRBD1. CDR3 length equals 15 residues. Per germline, CDR1 SGHNT and CDR2 YYREEE (reference sequence). Trimming removed 4 bases from V and 3 bases from J; junction bases left unmatched: 7.

This clonotype was recorded at least ten times. The rearrangement uses TRBV12-5 and TRBJ2-3; 8 nucleotides line up with TRBD2. V shed 7 bases, J shed 2 bases, and the junction held 8 bases outside the gene matches. The V gene's germline CDR1 is LGHNT and CDR2 FRNRAP. The CDR3 runs to 15 residues. The chain's CDR3 is CASAPKRGTTDTQYF. The CDR3, as DNA: TGTGCTAGTGCCCCGAAGCGGGGGACCACAGATACGCAGTATTTT.

The chain joins TRBV12-3 or TRBV12-4 to TRBJ2-1; TRBD1 might be the D (5 bases). This CDR3 is built from 14 residues. V lost 5 bases to trimming and J lost 7 bases, with 15 bases between them. Here the CDR3 reads CASSPVQGGNEQFF. The DNA of the CDR3 is TGTGCCAGCAGTCCGGTGCAGGGTGGGAATGAGCAGTTCTTC.

V gene TRBV3-1 combines with J gene TRBJ1-2, with TRBD1 as a possible D gene (5 bases). The length of the CDR3 is 14 residues. V was clipped by 4 bases and J by 0 bases, with 9 bases between them. From germline, CDR1 is LGHDT and CDR2 YNNKEL (reference sequence). In DNA form, the CDR3 reads TGTGCCAGCAGCCGCCGACAGTCTAACTATGGCTACACCTTC. This sequence encodes CASSRRQSNYGYTF. Full variable domain (missing parts from reference TRBV3-1 and TRBJ1-2): DTAVSQTPKYLVTQMGNDKSIKCEQNLGHDTMYWYKQDSKKFLKIMFSYNNKELIINETVPNRFSPKSPDKAHLNLHINSLELGDSAVYFCASSRRQSNYGYTFGSGTRLTVV.

The chain carries TRBV11-3 and TRBJ1-1, with D possibly matching TRBD1 (5 bases). The CDR3 extends over 15 amino acids. The germline V gene has CDR1 SGHNT and CDR2 YENEEA. Trimming took off 0 bases at V and 2 bases at J, with 10 bases between the two ends. CDR3 in amino acids: CASSLDSRANTEAFF. The CDR3 nucleotides read TGTGCCAGCAGCTTAGATTCCAGGGCCAACACTGAAGCTTTCTTT.

This clonotype came up many times. The J gene is TRBJ1-3, the V gene TRBV5-6; no clear D gene. Deletions cut 0 bases from V and 1 base from J, with 11 bases between. This CDR3 contains 16 residues. Germline V gene lookup returns CDR1 SGHDT and CDR2 YYEEEE. This CDR3 is CASSLGPAGSGNTIYF. DNA for the CDR3: TGTGCCAGCAGCTTGGGGCCAGCAGGATCTGGAAACACCATATATTTT.

In its sample, this clonotype was seen a few times. CDR3 in DNA: TGTGCCAGCAGCTGGTGGGCCTTTAATAGCAATCAGCCCCAGCATTTT. Its protein is CASSWWAFNSNQPQHF. The chain recombines TRBV21-1 with TRBJ1-5. TRBV21-1 is shown as a pseudogene. The CDR3 totals 16 residues.